The T cell receptor (beta chain) under discussion was sequenced for a study of CD8 T cells in Susac syndrome. An input of 0.5 to 1 ug of RNA was subjected to reverse transcription using random hexamers. TCRdb itself ran the immunoSEQ multiplex PCR reads through MiXCR, one entry per CDR3 protein. The table records around 130,000 distinct CDR3 sequences, just under 95% of them present only once. Sequencing of TCR beta was performed on blood CD8+ T cells and on blood CD4+ T cells. This CDR3 region has 13 residues. The V end lost 3 bases, the J end lost 6 bases, and 12 bases lay between the germline ends. CDR1 is MNHEY, CDR2 SMNVEV, per germline (reference sequence).

The sequenced material came from CD8+ T cells from PBMCs. This clonotype was sampled from a human donor with Susac syndrome. The chain has TRBV27 and TRBJ2-7; tentatively, D is TRBD1 (6 bases). The CDR3 DNA is TGTGCCAGCAGTTTCGGGCAGGGGTCCGAGCAGTACTTC. Translation: CASSFGQGSEQYF.